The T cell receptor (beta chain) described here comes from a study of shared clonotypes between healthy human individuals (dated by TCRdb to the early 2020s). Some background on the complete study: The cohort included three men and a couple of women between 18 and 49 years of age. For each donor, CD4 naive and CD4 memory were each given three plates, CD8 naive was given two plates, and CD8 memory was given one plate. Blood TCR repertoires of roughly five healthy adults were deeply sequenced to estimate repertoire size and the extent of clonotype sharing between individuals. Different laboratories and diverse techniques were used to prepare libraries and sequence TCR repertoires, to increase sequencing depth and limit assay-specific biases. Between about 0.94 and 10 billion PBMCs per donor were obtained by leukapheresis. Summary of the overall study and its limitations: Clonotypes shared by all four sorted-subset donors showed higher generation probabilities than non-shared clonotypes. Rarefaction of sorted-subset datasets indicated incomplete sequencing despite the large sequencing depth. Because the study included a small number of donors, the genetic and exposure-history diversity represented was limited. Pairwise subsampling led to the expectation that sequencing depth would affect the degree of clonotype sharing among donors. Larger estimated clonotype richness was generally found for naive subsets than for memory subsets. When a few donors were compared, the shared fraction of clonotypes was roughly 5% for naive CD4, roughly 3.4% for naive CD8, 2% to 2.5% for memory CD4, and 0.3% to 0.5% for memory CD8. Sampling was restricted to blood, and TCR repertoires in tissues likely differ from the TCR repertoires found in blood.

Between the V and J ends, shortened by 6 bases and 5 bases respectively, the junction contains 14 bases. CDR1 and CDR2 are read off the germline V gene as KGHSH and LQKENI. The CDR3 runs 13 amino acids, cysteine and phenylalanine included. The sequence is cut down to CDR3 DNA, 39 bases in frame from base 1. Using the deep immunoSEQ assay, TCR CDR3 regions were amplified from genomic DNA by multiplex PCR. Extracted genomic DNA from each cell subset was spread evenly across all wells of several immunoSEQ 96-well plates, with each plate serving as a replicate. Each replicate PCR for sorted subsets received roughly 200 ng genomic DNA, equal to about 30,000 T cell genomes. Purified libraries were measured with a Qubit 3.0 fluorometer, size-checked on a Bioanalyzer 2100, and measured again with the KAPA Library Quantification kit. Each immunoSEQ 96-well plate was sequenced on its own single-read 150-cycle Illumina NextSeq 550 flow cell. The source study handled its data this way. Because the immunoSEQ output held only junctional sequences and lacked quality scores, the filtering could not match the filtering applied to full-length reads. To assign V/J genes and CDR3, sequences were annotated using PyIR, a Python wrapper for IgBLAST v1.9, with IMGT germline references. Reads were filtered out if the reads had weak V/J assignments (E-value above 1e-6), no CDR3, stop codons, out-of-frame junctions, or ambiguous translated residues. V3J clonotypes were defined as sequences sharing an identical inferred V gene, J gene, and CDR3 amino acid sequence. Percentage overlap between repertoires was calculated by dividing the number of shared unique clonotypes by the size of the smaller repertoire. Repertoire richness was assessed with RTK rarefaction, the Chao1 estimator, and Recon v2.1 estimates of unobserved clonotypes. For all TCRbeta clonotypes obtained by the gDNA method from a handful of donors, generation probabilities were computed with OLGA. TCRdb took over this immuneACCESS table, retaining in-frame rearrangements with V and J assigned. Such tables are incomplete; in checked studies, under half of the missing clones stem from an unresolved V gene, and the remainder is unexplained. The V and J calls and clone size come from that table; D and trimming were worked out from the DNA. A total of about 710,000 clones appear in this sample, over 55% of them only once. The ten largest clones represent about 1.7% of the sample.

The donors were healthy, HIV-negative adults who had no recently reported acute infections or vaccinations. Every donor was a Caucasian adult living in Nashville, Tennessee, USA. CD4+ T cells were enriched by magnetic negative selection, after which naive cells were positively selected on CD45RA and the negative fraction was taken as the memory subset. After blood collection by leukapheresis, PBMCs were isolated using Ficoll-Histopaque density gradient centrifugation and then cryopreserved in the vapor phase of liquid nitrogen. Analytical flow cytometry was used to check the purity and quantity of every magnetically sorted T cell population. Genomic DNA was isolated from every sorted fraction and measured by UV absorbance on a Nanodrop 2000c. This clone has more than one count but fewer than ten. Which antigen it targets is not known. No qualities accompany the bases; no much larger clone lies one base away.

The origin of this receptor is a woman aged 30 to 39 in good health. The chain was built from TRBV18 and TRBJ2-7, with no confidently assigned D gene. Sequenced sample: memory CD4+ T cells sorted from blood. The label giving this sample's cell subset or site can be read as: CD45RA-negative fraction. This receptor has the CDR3 CASSLGVGNEQYF. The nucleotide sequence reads TGTGCCAGCTCCCTGGGTGTAGGGAACGAGCAGTACTTC.